This is a list of T cell receptor beta chains from one sample in a study of spatial heterogeneity in lung cancer. MiXCR, run by TCRdb on the 5' RACE reads, gives a single entry per CDR3 protein. The repertoire holds tens of thousands of distinct CDR3 sequences, with about 20% as singletons. The sequences come from PBMCs, collected at surgery. The source is a male donor with early-stage non-small cell lung cancer. The conserved cysteine and the conserved F or W are not part of the CDR3 here.

TRBV6-2/TRBV6-3 12 ASSYSRRADEQF
TRBV7-9 12 ASSPSPSMETQY
TRBV18 14 ASSRTAPGRDTEAF
TRBV7-6 16 ASSSRTFQGGSGNTIY
TRBV24-1 13 ATSDSVRATGELF
TRBV19 12 ATSASGRTDTQY
TRBV14 15 ASSQLPRTFGTDTQY
TRBV3-1 12 ASSPTSENLGQY
TRBV3-1 10 ASLGTGTEAF
TRBV27 13 ASSLTGTGAETQY
TRBV7-3 12 ASSRTSEGGELF
TRBV20-1 11 SARDLANYEQY
TRBV5-1 13 ASSLWVAGGETQY
TRBV27 13 ASSWWETSTDTQY
TRBV23-1 11 ASMRDFSYEQY
TRBV6-1 11 ASSGAGRTEAF
TRBV18 11 ASSGTVNQPQH
TRBV6-1 11 ASSAPGGRTQY
TRBV7-9 12 ASSPRTAIYEQY
TRBV27 13 ASSPQQGIGTEAF
TRBV11-3 12 ASSLGTVNEKLF
TRBV20-1 12 SASRDRGVAEAF
TRBV29-1 10 SVWTEGDTQY
TRBV5-1 16 ASSLEPSGSQSSYEQY
TRBV11-2 13 ASSPSGLLTGELF
TRBV10-3 12 AISGDRSDYGYT
TRBV2 12 ASSYRARNNEQF
TRBV6-2/TRBV6-3 12 ASSLPGLPYEQY
TRBV12-3/TRBV12-4 12 ASSSWGLNTEAF
TRBV14 15 ASLRGGASSGTDTQY
TRBV7-9 12 ASSLTSGVNEQF
TRBV5-8 11 ASSLPGTNEQF
TRBV7-9 13 ASSASAGEVNEQF
TRBV12-3/TRBV12-4 12 ASSLPPSSGELF
TRBV2 16 ASSERKGTPSYTDTQY
TRBV6-2/TRBV6-3 14 ASSRAGLSSYNEQF
TRBV3-1 14 ASSQDSGQGQGSQY
TRBV12-3/TRBV12-4 10 ASSRTGYEQY
TRBV6-5 14 ATTNTGRLAGDTQY
TRBV25-1 12 ASSAGTLGYEQY
TRBV20-1 12 SARDLDRIYEQY
TRBV14 15 ASSLFSGRSSYNEQF
TRBV9 14 ASSVLAGGPTDTQY
TRBV24-1 11 ATSKTGLETQY
TRBV5-1 11 ASSLKADTEAF
TRBV15 13 ATRDSTANTGELF
TRBV7-2 14 ASSGIGIAGVREQF
TRBV28 12 ASTTGGGSGEQY
TRBV11-2 12 ASSRTDRAYEQY
TRBV20-1 12 SAGMRLLQETQY
TRBV5-1 12 ASSFTSVSDTQY
TRBV24-1 15 ATSDSITGTGDYEQY
TRBV27 11 ASRDTLDTEAF
TRBV7-9 13 ASSDPTGITGGYT
TRBV20-1 11 SARLGPATTQY
TRBV19 10 ASIWGNTEAF